The 6 T cell receptor beta chains below all came from one sample that was sequenced in a study of T cell clonotyping in hematopoietic cell transplantation. Time point specified: recipient sample about 28 days before transplant, after cytoreduction. Assay used: immunoSEQ multiplex PCR; TCRdb lists only in-frame clones, some missing. This table has 50,000 or so clones, roughly 80% appearing once. The input for sequencing was peripheral blood mononuclear cells, taken before stem cell transplant. The source of these receptors is a man aged 55 to 70 with myelodysplastic syndrome. Some clones in this sample may be carry-over from other donors' samples.

Remarks on this clone: The sample holds other DNA sequences that translate to the same CDR3. This chain links TRBV9 with TRBJ2-2; D not resolved. The germline V gene encodes CDR1 SGDLS and CDR2 YYNGEE. There are 14 residues in the CDR3. V was pared by 0 bases and J by 3 bases, with 6 bases between. In DNA form, the CDR3 reads TGTGCCAGCAGCGTAGGGCAGGACACCGGGGAGCTGTTTTTT. This gives the protein CASSVGQDTGELFF. The variable domain in full, with the rest retrieved from reference TRBV9 and TRBJ2-2, is DSGVTQTPKHLITATGQRVTLRCSPRSGDLSVYWYQQSLDQGLQFLIQYYNGEERAKGNILERFSAQQFPDLHSELNLSSLELGDSALYFCASSVGQDTGELFFGEGSRLTVL.

The chain links TRBV29-1 to TRBJ2-5; TRBD1 aligns across 7 bases. The CDR3 length is 13 residues. Per the germline V gene, CDR1 is SQVTM and CDR2 is ANQGSEA. Trimming cost V 7 bases and J 4 bases; bases outside gene matches: 9. The DNA of the CDR3 is TGCAGCGCCTCGACAGGGCTGGGAGAGACCCAGTACTTC. This sequence encodes CSASTGLGETQYF.

This clone was observed a few times. The gene calls are TRBV7-6 and TRBJ2-7, with D perhaps TRBD1 or TRBD2 (5 bases each). Germline assignment: CDR1 SGHVS and CDR2 FNYEAQ. The CDR3 has 13 amino acids. V dropped 5 bases and J dropped 7 bases, with 15 bases sitting between them. CDR3 loop: CASSRDGWREQYF. In DNA form, the CDR3 reads TGTGCCAGCAGCCGGGACGGGTGGCGGGAGCAGTACTTC. Full variable domain (missing parts from reference TRBV7-6 and TRBJ2-7): GAGVSQSPRYKVTKRGQDVALRCDPISGHVSLYWYRQALGQGPEFLTYFNYEAQQDKSGLPNDRFSAERPEGSISTLTIQRTEQRDSAMYRCASSRDGWREQYFGPGTRLTVT.

The rearrangement joins TRBV7-9 to TRBJ2-1; D is perhaps TRBD1 or TRBD2 (6 bases each). The CDR3 is 14 amino acids. Germline loops: CDR1 SEHNR, CDR2 FQNEAQ (reference sequence). V was cut by 0 bases and J by 9 bases, with 12 bases left in between. CDR3 sequence reads: CASSLAGGQTEQFF. Here the CDR3 DNA reads TGTGCCAGCAGCTTAGCGGGGGGCCAAACTGAGCAGTTCTTC.

The gene calls are TRBV2 and TRBJ1-2; 7 bases fit TRBD1. J gave up 2 bases and V 3 bases, and 6 bases lay outside the gene matches. The V gene's germline CDR1 is SNHLY and CDR2 FYNNEI. The CDR3 runs 15 residues. CDR3 DNA sequence: TGTGCCAGCAGTGAGACCCTGGGACAGAACTATGGCTACACCTTC. Protein product: CASSETLGQNYGYTF.

V and J are TRBV7-8 and TRBJ2-1, with no clear D. V was pared by 5 bases and J by 8 bases, with 7 bases between. The CDR3 contains 11 residues. Germline CDR1 and CDR2: SGHVS and FQNEAQ. This CDR3 is CASSLSHEQFF. For the CDR3, the DNA is TGTGCCAGCAGCCTAAGCCATGAGCAGTTCTTC.